This paragraph covers one T cell receptor beta chain sequence. In the same sample, other DNA sequences code for this CDR3. These data belong to a study of blood T cell repertoires in COVID-19. In the study's own analysis: Reference gene primer amplification in the assay estimated nucleated cell counts. The repertoire was sequenced with immunoSEQ multiplex PCR; TCRdb's copy has only in-frame clones and lacks some. Clone size and V and J calls were adopted from that table, with D and trimming inferred from the DNA. The sample holds some 510,000 clones, 88% seen once. Those enrolled, adults aged about 18 to 89 years, came from about two dozen US areas. Donors in Cohort 3 who had recovered were those with two negative PCRs, healthcare professional clearance, or resolution of their symptoms. The specimen was PBMCs or T cells enriched from blood (not recorded which). This receptor was taken from a woman aged 40 to 50 who had recovered from COVID-19.

In nucleotides, the CDR3 is TGTGCCAGCAGTGGATCGGGTACGGGAGGCGAGACCCAGTACTTC. It encodes CASSGSGTGGETQYF. This chain connects TRBV2 to TRBJ2-5, with 7 positions matching TRBD2. Germline V CDR1 and CDR2: SNHLY, FYNNEI. After removal of 4 bases from V and 5 bases from J, the junction contained 10 bases not matched to a gene. The length of the CDR3 is 15 residues.